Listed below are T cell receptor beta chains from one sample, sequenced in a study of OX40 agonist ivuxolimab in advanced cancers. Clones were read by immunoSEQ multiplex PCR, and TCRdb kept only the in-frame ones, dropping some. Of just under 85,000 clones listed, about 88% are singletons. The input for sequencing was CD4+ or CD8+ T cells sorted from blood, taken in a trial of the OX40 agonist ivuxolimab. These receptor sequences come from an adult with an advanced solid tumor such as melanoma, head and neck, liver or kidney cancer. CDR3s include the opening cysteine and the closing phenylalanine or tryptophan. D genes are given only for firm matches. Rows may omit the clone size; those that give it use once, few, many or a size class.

CDR3nt: TGTGCCAGCAGCTTAGGGTCAGGGAACACTGAAGCTTTCTTT; CDR3aa: CASSLGSGNTEAFF; abundance: once; j_gene: TRBJ1-1; v_gene: TRBV7-9; d_gene: -
CDR3nt: TGCGCCAGCAGCCAATGGGACAGGCTGTTCAACACTGAAGCTTTCTTT; CDR3aa: CASSQWDRLFNTEAFF; abundance: -; j_gene: TRBJ1-1; v_gene: TRBV4-1; d_gene: TRBD1
CDR3nt: TGTGCCAGCTCACTGCCGGGGGGCTGGGATACGCAGTATTTT; CDR3aa: CASSLPGGWDTQYF; abundance: -; j_gene: TRBJ2-3; v_gene: TRBV18; d_gene: -
CDR3nt: TGTGCCAGCAGTGAATTTAAGGGATCCGCGTCTAATTCACCCCTCCACTTT; CDR3aa: CASSEFKGSASNSPLHF; abundance: -; j_gene: TRBJ1-6; v_gene: TRBV6-1; d_gene: -
CDR3nt: TGTGCCAGCAGCTTGACCTTCACCGGGGAGCTGTTTTTT; CDR3aa: CASSLTFTGELFF; abundance: -; j_gene: TRBJ2-2; v_gene: TRBV7-2; d_gene: -
CDR3nt: TGTGCCAGCTCACCGAGGACTAGCGGGATAAACACCGGGGAGCTGTTTTTT; CDR3aa: CASSPRTSGINTGELFF; abundance: -; j_gene: TRBJ2-2; v_gene: TRBV18; d_gene: TRBD2
CDR3nt: TGTGCCAGCAGCTTGAACTCAATGAGCACCGGGGAGCTGTTTTTT; CDR3aa: CASSLNSMSTGELFF; abundance: few; j_gene: TRBJ2-2; v_gene: TRBV7-3; d_gene: -
CDR3nt: TGTGCCAGTAGTCCGGACAGGGCGGGCACTGAAGCTTTCTTT; CDR3aa: CASSPDRAGTEAFF; abundance: -; j_gene: TRBJ1-1; v_gene: TRBV19; d_gene: TRBD1
CDR3nt: TGTGCCAGCAGCCTTCACGGCCGTCCGAACACTGAAGCTTTCTTT; CDR3aa: CASSLHGRPNTEAFF; abundance: -; j_gene: TRBJ1-1; v_gene: TRBV28; d_gene: -
CDR3nt: TGTGCCAGCAGCTACACAGATACGCAGTATTTT; CDR3aa: CASSYTDTQYF; abundance: -; j_gene: TRBJ2-3; v_gene: TRBV7-2; d_gene: -
CDR3nt: TGTGCCAGTAGTATAGTAAGGGGCGCTAGCACAGATACGCAGTATTTT; CDR3aa: CASSIVRGASTDTQYF; abundance: -; j_gene: TRBJ2-3; v_gene: TRBV19; d_gene: -
CDR3nt: TGTGCCAGCAGACCGAACGGACAGGTGGATTCGGATGGGGCCAACGTCCTGACTTTC; CDR3aa: CASRPNGQVDSDGANVLTF; abundance: -; j_gene: TRBJ2-6; v_gene: TRBV7-3; d_gene: TRBD1
CDR3nt: TGTGCCAGCAGCCCGGAATACAATGAGCAGTTCTTC; CDR3aa: CASSPEYNEQFF; abundance: -; j_gene: TRBJ2-1; v_gene: TRBV7-9; d_gene: -
CDR3nt: TGTGCCAGTACTCCCGGACAGCAGTGGGATGTTACGCAGTATTTT; CDR3aa: CASTPGQQWDVTQYF; abundance: once; j_gene: TRBJ2-3; v_gene: TRBV19; d_gene: -
CDR3nt: TGCGCCAGCAGCTCGAAAGGGATTTCTGGAAACACCATATATTTT; CDR3aa: CASSSKGISGNTIYF; abundance: -; j_gene: TRBJ1-3; v_gene: TRBV5-1; d_gene: -
CDR3nt: TGTGCCATCGGAGGGCACCCCTATAGCAATCAGCCCCAGCATTTT; CDR3aa: CAIGGHPYSNQPQHF; abundance: once; j_gene: TRBJ1-5; v_gene: TRBV10-3; d_gene: -
CDR3nt: TGTGCCAGCAGCGTAGCGGCAGGGGGACGGACCGGGGAGCTGTTTTTT; CDR3aa: CASSVAAGGRTGELFF; abundance: -; j_gene: TRBJ2-2; v_gene: TRBV9; d_gene: TRBD1
CDR3nt: TGTGCCAGCAGCTTTGGAACTACAGGGTTGAACACTGAAGCTTTCTTT; CDR3aa: CASSFGTTGLNTEAFF; abundance: -; j_gene: TRBJ1-1; v_gene: TRBV5-4; d_gene: -
CDR3nt: TGTGCCAGTAGTATTATCGTAGTTTCGGATGAGCAGTTCTTC; CDR3aa: CASSIIVVSDEQFF; abundance: -; j_gene: TRBJ2-1; v_gene: TRBV19; d_gene: -
CDR3nt: TGTGCCAGTAGTCCTCGACTGAAAACTAATGAAAAACTGTTTTTT; CDR3aa: CASSPRLKTNEKLFF; abundance: -; j_gene: TRBJ1-4; v_gene: TRBV19; d_gene: -
CDR3nt: TGTGCCAGCAGCCCGCCGGGGGGGCCCACTGAAGCTTTCTTT; CDR3aa: CASSPPGGPTEAFF; abundance: -; j_gene: TRBJ1-1; v_gene: TRBV7-9; d_gene: -
CDR3nt: TGCGCCAGCAGCTCCTCACCGGACAGTTATGGCTACACCTTC; CDR3aa: CASSSSPDSYGYTF; abundance: -; j_gene: TRBJ1-2; v_gene: TRBV5-1; d_gene: -
CDR3nt: TGTGCCAGCAGCTTGATGAGCGGGAGGGGATACGAGCAGTACTTC; CDR3aa: CASSLMSGRGYEQYF; abundance: -; j_gene: TRBJ2-7; v_gene: TRBV7-2; d_gene: TRBD2
CDR3nt: TGTGCCAGTAGAAACGGACAGGCCAGCAATCAGCCCCAGCATTTT; CDR3aa: CASRNGQASNQPQHF; abundance: -; j_gene: TRBJ1-5; v_gene: TRBV19; d_gene: TRBD1
CDR3nt: TGTGCCAGCAGCCCAAGGGTGAACACTGAAGCTTTCTTT; CDR3aa: CASSPRVNTEAFF; abundance: few; j_gene: TRBJ1-1; v_gene: TRBV5-5; d_gene: -
CDR3nt: TGTGCCAGCAGCTTGTCTACGGGTCGGTTTTACAATGAGCAGTTCTTC; CDR3aa: CASSLSTGRFYNEQFF; abundance: -; j_gene: TRBJ2-1; v_gene: TRBV11-3; d_gene: -
CDR3nt: TGTGCCAGCAGGCCACCGAACACTGAAGCTTTCTTT; CDR3aa: CASRPPNTEAFF; abundance: -; j_gene: TRBJ1-1; v_gene: TRBV2; d_gene: -
CDR3nt: TGTGCCAGCAGTTTAAAGGCGGGGGTGCCATTCTCTGGGGCCAACGTCCTGACTTTC; CDR3aa: CASSLKAGVPFSGANVLTF; abundance: -; j_gene: TRBJ2-6; v_gene: TRBV27; d_gene: TRBD2
CDR3nt: TGTGCCAGCAGCCCCGCCGGGAACACTGAAGCTTTCTTT; CDR3aa: CASSPAGNTEAFF; abundance: -; j_gene: TRBJ1-1; v_gene: TRBV14; d_gene: -
CDR3nt: TGCGCCAGCAGTAGGACAGGGAATAGCAATCAGCCCCAGCATTTT; CDR3aa: CASSRTGNSNQPQHF; abundance: -; j_gene: TRBJ1-5; v_gene: TRBV4-1; d_gene: TRBD1
CDR3nt: TGTGCCAGCAGCACCAGGACTAGCGGGGTCGAGACCCAGTACTTC; CDR3aa: CASSTRTSGVETQYF; abundance: once; j_gene: TRBJ2-5; v_gene: TRBV7-3; d_gene: TRBD2
CDR3nt: TGCGCCAGCAGCTTTGCGGGGGGTGCAGATACGCAGTATTTT; CDR3aa: CASSFAGGADTQYF; abundance: -; j_gene: TRBJ2-3; v_gene: TRBV5-1; d_gene: TRBD2
CDR3nt: TGCAGTGCTGCTAAGGGACAGGGATACGGGTTT; CDR3aa: CSAAKGQGYGF; abundance: -; j_gene: TRBJ1-1; v_gene: TRBV20-1; d_gene: TRBD1
CDR3nt: TGTGCCAGCAGCTTAGGAGGCGGGAGGGCAGATACGCAGTATTTT; CDR3aa: CASSLGGGRADTQYF; abundance: -; j_gene: TRBJ2-3; v_gene: TRBV7-9; d_gene: TRBD2
CDR3nt: TGTGCCAGCAGGACTAGCGGGGGCTCGAACACCGGGGAGCTGTTTTTT; CDR3aa: CASRTSGGSNTGELFF; abundance: -; j_gene: TRBJ2-2; v_gene: TRBV2; d_gene: TRBD2
CDR3nt: TGTGCCATCAGTGAGGGTCAGGGCAATCAGCCCCAGCATTTT; CDR3aa: CAISEGQGNQPQHF; abundance: -; j_gene: TRBJ1-5; v_gene: TRBV10-3; d_gene: -
CDR3nt: TGCGCCAGCAGCTTGGAGGCAGGGAATCTGAACACTGAAGCTTTCTTT; CDR3aa: CASSLEAGNLNTEAFF; abundance: -; j_gene: TRBJ1-1; v_gene: TRBV5-1; d_gene: -
CDR3nt: TGTGCCATCAGCCGGGATAGCAATCAGCCCCAGCATTTT; CDR3aa: CAISRDSNQPQHF; abundance: -; j_gene: TRBJ1-5; v_gene: TRBV10-3; d_gene: -
CDR3nt: TGTGCCAGCAGCTTATACGGGAGGGCTGGGAATGAGCAGTTCTTC; CDR3aa: CASSLYGRAGNEQFF; abundance: -; j_gene: TRBJ2-1; v_gene: TRBV7-8; d_gene: TRBD2
CDR3nt: TGTGCCAGCAGCTTAGGGACAGAGAATGAAAAACTGTTTTTT; CDR3aa: CASSLGTENEKLFF; abundance: -; j_gene: TRBJ1-4; v_gene: TRBV7-2; d_gene: -
CDR3nt: TGTGCCAGTAGTATGGGTAGCGGGTCCTCCTACGAGCAGTACTTC; CDR3aa: CASSMGSGSSYEQYF; abundance: few; j_gene: TRBJ2-7; v_gene: TRBV19; d_gene: TRBD2
CDR3nt: TGTGCCAGCAGCCCAAGGAGGGATACGCAGTATTTT; CDR3aa: CASSPRRDTQYF; abundance: -; j_gene: TRBJ2-3; v_gene: TRBV5-4; d_gene: -
CDR3nt: TGTGCCAGCAGTTTGCGGGGACGGACGTACCAAGAGACCCAGTACTTC; CDR3aa: CASSLRGRTYQETQYF; abundance: once; j_gene: TRBJ2-5; v_gene: TRBV27; d_gene: -